A single sample is the source of the 6 T cell receptor beta chains below, sequenced in a study of blood T cell repertoires in COVID-19. The table came from immunoSEQ multiplex PCR; TCRdb's copy has only in-frame clones and leaves some out. This sample has more than 85,000 clones; 83% occur once, and the top ten carry about 20%. The sample comprised peripheral blood. The receptor set was obtained from a woman aged 60-70 years with acute or convalescent COVID-19.

CDR3 in amino acids: CASSIDGEGASTDTQYF. CDR3 DNA: TGTGCCAGTAGTATAGATGGGGAGGGAGCTTCCACAGATACGCAGTATTTT. V gene TRBV19 combines with J gene TRBJ2-3; 7 bases are shared with TRBD2. The V and J ends lost 0 bases and 2 bases, in that order; junction bases with no gene match: 8. The CDR3 loop spans 17 amino acids. Germline CDR1 and CDR2: LNHDA and SQIVND (reference sequence).

The chain uses TRBV25-1 and TRBJ2-2; D is uncertain. V gave up 4 bases and J gave up 4 bases, with 16 bases separating them. This CDR3 comprises 16 residues. Germline-derived CDR1 and CDR2 are MGHDK and SYGVNS. CDR3 protein: CASSGSGLTITGELFF. For the CDR3, the DNA is TGTGCCAGCAGTGGGTCAGGTTTGACCATCACCGGGGAGCTGTTTTTT.

This clone was seen once. The CDR3 protein is CASGGHRGYPEAFF. The CDR3 region has the DNA TGTGCCAGCGGGGGTCACAGGGGGTACCCTGAAGCTTTCTTT. This chain uses TRBV28 with TRBJ1-1; 8 nucleotides agree with TRBD1. The CDR3 spans 14 residues. The junction had 11 bases not matched to a gene; V was cut back by 8 bases and J by 6 bases. Germline CDR1 reads MDHEN; CDR2 reads SYDVKM.

This chain connects TRBV5-1 to TRBJ2-2; 8 nucleotides align to TRBD1. V shed 4 bases and J 7 bases; nucleotides not matched to a gene: 9. The CDR3 is 15 amino acids. The germline V gene encodes CDR1 SGHRS and CDR2 YFSETQ. CDR3 sequence: CASSQVTGAYGELFF. The DNA of the CDR3 is TGCGCCAGCAGCCAAGTGACAGGGGCGTACGGGGAGCTGTTTTTT.

The chain uses TRBV7-9 and TRBJ1-2; no firm D call. Germline loops: CDR1 SEHNR, CDR2 FQNEAQ (reference sequence). The CDR3 loop spans 15 amino acids. Trimming stripped 1 base from V and 0 bases from J, with 9 bases between. The CDR3 sequence is CASSLDPDSNYGYTF. The CDR3 DNA reads as TGTGCCAGCAGCTTAGACCCCGACTCTAACTATGGCTACACCTTC.

The chain employs TRBV19 and TRBJ2-5; possible D gene TRBD1, 7 bases. From germline, CDR1 is LNHDA and CDR2 SQIVND (reference sequence). This CDR3 is 15 amino acids long. The ends were cut back, 6 bases at V and 4 bases at J, with 18 bases in the middle. DNA for the CDR3: TGTGCCAGTAGCCCAGGGGGAGGAGGGGCAGAGACCCAGTACTTC. The encoded protein is CASSPGGGGAETQYF. Supplemented by reference TRBV19 and TRBJ2-5, the full variable domain reads DGGITQSPKYLFRKEGQNVTLSCEQNLNHDAMYWYRQDPGQGLRLIYYSQIVNDFQKGDIAEGYSVSREKKESFPLTVTSAQKNPTAFYLCASSPGGGGAETQYFGPGTRLLVL.